The 23 T cell receptor beta chains reported below all come from one sample, sequenced in a study of blood T cell repertoires in COVID-19. Method: immunoSEQ multiplex PCR; TCRdb's copy keeps in-frame clones and lacks some. The sample records 250,000 to 300,000 clones, around 90% being singletons. The sequencing input was peripheral blood. Source of these receptors: a woman in her seventies with COVID-19, enrolled during active disease.

The gene calls are TRBV19 and TRBJ2-7; D is possibly TRBD2 (6 bases). Trimming stripped 9 bases from V and 7 bases from J, with 22 bases between. Germline CDR1 and CDR2: LNHDA and SQIVND (reference sequence). This CDR3 is built from 14 residues. CDR3 in DNA: TGTGCCAGAACCCACGGGAGACCCTCTTGTGAGCAGTACTTC. Residues: CARTHGRPSCEQYF.

This clone was counted a single time. This chain joins TRBV29-1 and TRBJ2-3; TRBD2 matches 12 bases. Germline lookup yields CDR1 SQVTM and CDR2 ANQGSEA. With V trimmed by 6 bases and J by 8 bases, 12 bases remained unmatched. This CDR3 has 15 amino acids. CDR3 bases: TGCAGCGTAGAGGGGACTAGCGGGTTTGGGGGTACGCAGTATTTT. This sequence encodes CSVEGTSGFGGTQYF.

Of note for this clone: The junction shows a germline mismatch at one end, possibly a read error. This sequence joins TRBV7-7 and TRBJ2-2; 16 nucleotides agree with TRBD2. CDR1 is SSHAT and CDR2 is FNYEAQ in the germline V gene (reference sequence). The CDR3 covers 17 residues. This chain's CDR3 is CASSLLGTSGRAGELFF. CDR3 bases: TGTGCTAGCAGCTTACTCGGGACTAGCGGGAGGGCCGGGGAGCTGTTTTTT. Based on the CDR3 plus reference TRBV7-7 and TRBJ2-2, the full variable domain is GAGVSQSPRYKVTKRGQDVTLRCDPISSHATLYWYQQALGQGPEFLTYFNYEAQPDKSGLPSDRFSAERPEGSISTLTIQRTEQRDSAMYRCASSLLGTSGRAGELFFGEGSRLTVL.

In this sample, this clone turned up a few times. The chain uses TRBV2 and TRBJ2-7; D perhaps matches TRBD1 (5 bases). The CDR3 loop spans 14 amino acids. Germline CDR1 and CDR2: SNHLY and FYNNEI. Trimming shortened V by 3 bases and J by 3 bases, and 12 bases separated the two germline ends. CDR3 amino acids: CASSDSGFNYEQYF. The CDR3 DNA sequence: TGTGCCAGCAGTGATTCAGGGTTTAACTACGAGCAGTACTTC. The full variable domain, its missing parts supplied by reference TRBV2 and TRBJ2-7, is EPEVTQTPSHQVTQMGQEVILRCVPISNHLYFYWYRQILGQKVEFLVSFYNNEISEKSEIFDDQFSVERPDGSNFTLKIRSTKLEDSAMYFCASSDSGFNYEQYFGPGTRLTVT.

This chain links TRBV3-1 (or the pseudogene TRBV3-2) with TRBJ2-7, with TRBD2 matching over 11 bases. Looked up from germline, CDR1 is LGHDT and CDR2 is YNNKEL (reference sequence). V shed 6 bases, J shed 12 bases, and the junction held 16 bases outside the gene matches. The CDR3 spans 15 residues. The CDR3 here is CASSPTGTSGLRLYF. Here the CDR3 DNA reads TGTGCCAGCAGTCCAACCGGGACTAGCGGTTTGCGCTTGTACTTC.

The rearrangement uses TRBV3-1 (or the pseudogene TRBV3-2) and TRBJ2-3; D not resolved. Trimming cost V 1 base and J 1 base, with 12 bases left between them. The CDR3 spans 16 residues. Germline V gene lookup returns CDR1 LGHDT and CDR2 YNNKEL (reference sequence). CDR3 sequence reads: CASSQGGNWGTDTQYF. The CDR3 bases are TGTGCCAGCAGCCAAGGCGGAAATTGGGGCACAGATACGCAGTATTTT.

The chain links TRBV5-1 to TRBJ2-3, with 8 bases that match TRBD1. Germline-derived CDR1 and CDR2 are SGHRS and YFSETQ. This CDR3 region has 15 residues. V was clipped by 0 bases and J by 2 bases; unmatched bases: 2. The CDR3 reads CASSLGDRFTDTQYF. For the CDR3, the DNA is TGCGCCAGCAGCTTGGGGGACAGGTTCACAGATACGCAGTATTTT.

The chain is built from TRBV5-1 and TRBJ2-1; 12 bases are a match to TRBD2. The CDR3 consists of 15 residues. The V segment lost 4 bases and the J segment 9 bases; nucleotides outside the gene matches: 8. The germline V gene encodes CDR1 SGHRS and CDR2 YFSETQ. This CDR3 is CASSPWTSGIREQFF. The CDR3 nucleotides are TGCGCCAGCAGCCCTTGGACTAGCGGGATACGTGAGCAGTTCTTC.

The chain uses TRBV19 and TRBJ2-7, with 8 bases identical to TRBD2. Per the germline V gene, CDR1 is LNHDA and CDR2 is SQIVND (reference sequence). CDR3 length: 15 amino acids. Trimming cost V 4 bases and J 0 bases; bases outside gene matches: 5. The CDR3 bases are TGTGCCAGTAGTACCTTACTAGCGGTCTCCTACGAGCAGTACTTC. Its translation: CASSTLLAVSYEQYF.

This clone was seen just once. This sample also contains other DNA sequences that code for the same CDR3. This chain links TRBV18 with TRBJ1-1, with D tentatively TRBD1 (6 bases). CDR1 is KGHSH and CDR2 is LQKENI in the germline V gene. The CDR3 length is 12 residues. Trimming took 2 bases from V and 8 from J, leaving 9 bases between them. CDR3 in DNA: TGTGCCAGCTCACCAGGGGGCTACGAAGCTTTCTTT. Translating gives CASSPGGYEAFF.

The chain links TRBV7-3 to TRBJ2-1; D unresolved. CDR3 length: 15 residues. V dropped 0 bases and J dropped 0 bases, with 6 bases sitting between them. Looked up from germline, CDR1 is SGHTA and CDR2 is FQGTGA. As DNA, the CDR3 is TGTGCCAGCAGCTTAACCACAAGCTCCTACAATGAGCAGTTCTTC. Its translation is CASSLTTSSYNEQFF.

In its sample, this clone was seen once. This sequence joins TRBV28 and TRBJ1-5; D is unclear. The CDR3 contains 11 residues. V lost 3 bases, J lost 12 bases, and 9 bases lay in between. Germline CDR1 is MDHEN and CDR2 is SYDVKM. CDR3 sequence reads: CASSFLSRQHF. CDR3 sequence (DNA): TGTGCCAGCAGTTTTTTATCCCGCCAGCATTTT.

This sequence joins TRBV11-3 and TRBJ1-2; 10 bases align to TRBD1. The CDR3 runs to 13 residues. The germline V gene has CDR1 SGHNT and CDR2 YENEEA. With 5 bases clipped from V and 5 bases from J, the junction kept 2 bases outside the gene matches. The CDR3 loop is CASSMDRGYGYTF. CDR3 DNA: TGTGCCAGCAGCATGGACAGGGGGTATGGCTACACCTTC.

The rearrangement joins TRBV9 to TRBJ2-1; 9 bases fit TRBD1. V lost 1 base to trimming and J lost 6 bases; unmatched junction nucleotides: 8. This CDR3 comprises 16 residues. The germline CDR1 and CDR2 sequences are SGDLS and YYNGEE. For the CDR3, the DNA is TGTGCCAGCAGCGTACGCGGGGACAGGGCGGGCAATGAGCAGTTCTTC. Protein sequence: CASSVRGDRAGNEQFF.

The J gene is TRBJ2-3, the V gene TRBV27, with no clear D. The germline V gene encodes CDR1 MNHEY and CDR2 SMNVEV (reference sequence). Trimming shortened V by 5 bases and J by 1 base, and 13 bases separated the two germline ends. The CDR3 is 15 amino acids. The CDR3 DNA sequence: TGTGCCAGCAGTCCCAGGTATTCGGGCACAGATACGCAGTATTTT. It specifies CASSPRYSGTDTQYF.

The chain joins TRBV2 to TRBJ1-5; D uncertain. Between the trimmed V and J ends, which lost 7 bases and 2 bases, there was a span of 12 bases. This CDR3 region has 14 residues. Per the germline V gene, CDR1 is SNHLY and CDR2 is FYNNEI. The CDR3 protein is CASKLREGNQPQHF. The CDR3 region has the DNA TGTGCCAGCAAGTTGCGAGAGGGCAATCAGCCCCAGCATTTT.

This clone was found once. The rearrangement uses TRBV30 and TRBJ1-3; TRBD1 matches at 7 bases. Germline V lookup: CDR1 GTSNPN, CDR2 SVGIG (reference sequence). The J segment lost 4 bases and the V segment lost 2 bases, leaving 2 bases of the junction unmatched. The CDR3 runs 13 residues. The CDR3 nucleotides read TGTGCCTGGAGTCAGGGGGAGGGAAACACCATATATTTT. Translating gives CAWSQGEGNTIYF.

The chain has TRBV6-5 and TRBJ2-7; TRBD1 matches 7 bases. Germline CDR1 MNHEY, CDR2 SVGAGI. The CDR3 is made up of 13 amino acids. The J segment lost 5 bases and the V segment lost 5 bases, leaving 6 bases of the junction unmatched. The CDR3 region has the DNA TGTGCCAGCAGTCGGACAGGAGTAGACGAGCAGTACTTC. This codes for CASSRTGVDEQYF.

The chain combines TRBV6-1 with TRBJ2-7, with 7 bases fitting TRBD1. The germline CDR1 and CDR2 sequences are MNHNS and SASEGT. Germline trimming cut 3 bases from V and 8 bases from J; bases unmatched to any gene: 13. The CDR3 contains 15 residues. The CDR3 DNA reads as TGTGCCAGCAGTGAGGGACAGACGATTCCTACGAAGCAGTACTTC. Amino acid sequence: CASSEGQTIPTKQYF.

The rearrangement joins TRBV6-1 to TRBJ2-1, with 11 bases identical to TRBD1. CDR3 length: 19 amino acids. CDR1 and CDR2 (germline): MNHNS, SASEGT. Losses at the gene ends were 1 base for V and 1 base for J; bases not matched to a gene: 9. CDR3 residues: CASSEDLGQGVGSYNEQFF. The CDR3 nucleotides read TGTGCCAGCAGTGAAGATCTGGGACAGGGGGTAGGTTCCTACAATGAGCAGTTCTTC.

Comments on this clone: One junction end disagrees with the germline gene, perhaps due to a read error. The chain carries TRBV11-2 and TRBJ1-3; TRBD1 aligns across 7 bases. This CDR3 is built from 16 residues. CDR1 and CDR2 from the germline V gene are SGHAT and FQNNGV. The CDR3 loop reads CASTLQGQISRNTIYF. CDR3 nucleotide sequence: TGTGCCAGCACCCTACAGGGACAGATCTCTAGAAACACCATATATTTT. Complete variable domain (other parts from reference TRBV11-2 and TRBJ1-3): EAGVAQSPRYKIIEKRQSVAFWCNPISGHATLYWYQQILGQGPKLLIQFQNNGVVDDSQLPKDRFSAERLKGVDSTLKIQPAKLEDSAVYLCASTLQGQISRNTIYFGEGSWLTVV.

The CDR3 sequence: CAWSVRVKNTEAFF. CDR3 sequence (DNA): TGTGCCTGGAGTGTACGAGTTAAAAACACTGAAGCTTTCTTT. The chain links TRBV30 to TRBJ1-1; no clear D. The V end was cut by 0 bases, the J end by 2 bases, with 10 bases between. CDR3 length equals 14 residues. In germline, CDR1 is GTSNPN, CDR2 SVGIG (reference sequence).

V is TRBV11-3 and J is TRBJ2-7, with D maybe TRBD2 (5 bases). Germline values: CDR1 SGHNT, CDR2 YENEEA. The ends were cut back, 1 base at V and 5 bases at J, with 12 bases in the middle. This CDR3 has 14 amino acids. As DNA, the CDR3 is TGTGCCAGCAGCTTAGGTGGGGAGACCGACGAGCAGTACTTC. As protein: CASSLGGETDEQYF. Using reference TRBV11-3 and TRBJ2-7 for the parts outside the CDR3, the full variable domain is EAGVVQSPRYKIIEKKQPVAFWCNPISGHNTLYWYLQNLGQGPELLIRYENEEAVDDSQLPKDRFSAERLKGVDSTLKIQPAELGDSAVYLCASSLGGETDEQYFGPGTRLTVT.